A single sample is the source of the 27 T cell receptor beta chains below, sequenced in a study of blood T cell repertoires in COVID-19. The method was immunoSEQ multiplex PCR; TCRdb's version includes in-frame clones alone and lacks a portion of them. The sample holds roughly 51,000 clones, 91% seen once. Material for sequencing was peripheral blood. The source of these receptors is a woman aged 55 to 70 with active or convalescent COVID-19.

The chain is built from TRBV29-1 and TRBJ1-1; TRBD1 matches at 8 bases. Looked up from germline, CDR1 is SQVTM and CDR2 is ANQGSEA. The CDR3 is made up of 15 amino acids. V lost 0 bases to trimming and J lost 2 bases; unmatched junction nucleotides: 5. CDR3 in amino acids: CSVEERQGINTEAFF. CDR3 DNA: TGCAGCGTTGAAGAGAGACAGGGGATCAACACTGAAGCTTTCTTT.

The V and J genes are TRBV7-3 and TRBJ2-5; 13 nucleotides match TRBD2. The CDR3 runs 16 residues. The germline V gene has CDR1 SGHTA and CDR2 FQGTGA. Losses at the gene ends were 4 bases for V and 1 base for J; bases not matched to a gene: 3. CDR3 coding DNA: TGTGCCAGCAGCTGGGGACTAGCGGGGTCCCAAGAGACCCAGTACTTC. Translated: CASSWGLAGSQETQYF.

V usage is TRBV7-3 and J usage is TRBJ2-2; 13 bases align to TRBD2. Germline V lookup: CDR1 SGHTA, CDR2 FQGTGA. J gave up 10 bases and V 4 bases, and 6 bases lay outside the gene matches. This CDR3 region has 15 residues. Here the CDR3 DNA reads TGTGCCAGCAGCTGGGGACTAGCGGGGACGTCGGAGCTGTTTTTT. This encodes CASSWGLAGTSELFF. Drawing the rest from reference TRBV7-3 and TRBJ2-2, the complete variable domain is GAGVSQTPSNKVTEKGKYVELRCDPISGHTALYWYRQSLGQGPEFLIYFQGTGAADDSGLPNDRFFAVRPEGSVSTLKIQRTERGDSAVYLCASSWGLAGTSELFFGEGSRLTVL.

V usage is TRBV28 and J usage is TRBJ1-3, with D unclear. CDR3 length equals 15 residues. Looked up from germline, CDR1 is MDHEN and CDR2 is SYDVKM. Trimming took 1 base from V and 0 from J, leaving 7 bases between them. This CDR3 is CASSLLQHSGNTIYF. Here the CDR3 DNA reads TGTGCCAGCAGTTTATTGCAACACTCTGGAAACACCATATATTTT.

The chain combines TRBV2 with TRBJ2-2; D not resolved. This CDR3 spans 11 amino acids. The germline V gene encodes CDR1 SNHLY and CDR2 FYNNEI. V lost 5 bases and J lost 6, with 4 bases in between. The CDR3 loop reads CASSLAGELFF. Here the CDR3 DNA reads TGTGCCAGCAGTCTCGCCGGGGAGCTGTTTTTT. Drawing the rest from reference TRBV2 and TRBJ2-2, the complete variable domain is EPEVTQTPSHQVTQMGQEVILRCVPISNHLYFYWYRQILGQKVEFLVSFYNNEISEKSEIFDDQFSVERPDGSNFTLKIRSTKLEDSAMYFCASSLAGELFFGEGSRLTVL.

Written as DNA, the CDR3 is TGCGCCAGCAGCTTGCAGGGGCAGGACACTGAAGCTTTCTTT. Translation: CASSLQGQDTEAFF. The chain links TRBV5-1 to TRBJ1-1, with a possible D match to TRBD1 (6 bases). This CDR3 contains 14 residues. Trimming pared 1 base from V and 3 bases from J, leaving 10 bases between. Germline loops: CDR1 SGHRS, CDR2 YFSETQ.

V is TRBV28 and J is TRBJ1-1; no reliable D call. This CDR3 contains 13 residues. Trimming took 3 bases from V and 1 from J, leaving 6 bases between them. Germline CDR1 is MDHEN and CDR2 is SYDVKM. The CDR3, as DNA: TGTGCCAGCAGTTTTTCAGGGAACACTGAAGCTTTCTTT. Translation: CASSFSGNTEAFF.

The rearrangement links TRBV6-6 to TRBJ1-1, with D perhaps TRBD1 (6 bases). The CDR3 covers 13 residues. Germline CDR1 is MNHNY and CDR2 is SVGAGI (reference sequence). V lost 5 bases and J lost 5, with 12 bases in between. CDR3 loop: CASSTRDTTEAFF. Written as DNA, the CDR3 is TGTGCCAGCAGTACCCGGGACACGACTGAAGCTTTCTTT.

The chain carries TRBV6-5 and TRBJ2-7, with 8 nucleotides matching TRBD2. V dropped 5 bases and J dropped 2; count of bases not matched to a gene: 5. This CDR3 comprises 14 residues. Germline-derived CDR1 and CDR2 are MNHEY and SVGAGI. The CDR3 loop is CASSTGGPAYEQYF. CDR3 nucleotide sequence: TGTGCCAGCAGTACGGGGGGGCCTGCCTACGAGCAGTACTTC.

The CDR3 sequence: CATTSAISAEAFF. Here the CDR3 DNA reads TGTGCCACAACCTCCGCAATCTCGGCTGAAGCTTTCTTT. The chain is built from TRBV28 and TRBJ1-1; no clear D gene. The CDR3 sequence is 13 residues long. Germline CDR1 MDHEN, CDR2 SYDVKM. Trimming pared 10 bases from V and 6 bases from J, leaving 18 bases between.

This chain joins TRBV20-1 and TRBJ1-5, with D possibly matching TRBD1 (5 bases). Germline V gives CDR1 DFQATT, CDR2 SNEGSKA (reference sequence). V was trimmed by 4 bases and J by 8 bases, leaving 9 bases between them. There are 11 residues in the CDR3. This chain's CDR3 is CSAISGKPQHF. The CDR3 DNA is TGCAGTGCTATCTCAGGGAAGCCCCAGCATTTT.

This clone showed up just once. The V and J genes are TRBV7-3 and TRBJ2-5; D is unresolved. Trimming pared 5 bases from V and 7 bases from J, leaving 11 bases between. Per the germline V gene, CDR1 is SGHTA and CDR2 is FQGTGA. This CDR3 has 12 residues. The CDR3 coding sequence is TGTGCCAGCAGCCCAGCCTCGGGGACCCAGTACTTC. It encodes CASSPASGTQYF.

This chain connects TRBV5-1 to TRBJ2-7, with TRBD2 as a possible D gene (6 bases). This CDR3 has 14 amino acids. The ends were cut back, 3 bases at V and 3 bases at J, with 13 bases in the middle. Per germline, CDR1 SGHRS and CDR2 YFSETQ. Here the CDR3 DNA reads TGCGCCAGCAGCTCCCAGCGCGGGATCTACGAGCAGTACTTC. This encodes CASSSQRGIYEQYF.

The chain combines TRBV2 with TRBJ1-5; 7 positions match TRBD1. The CDR3 runs 15 residues. Trimming cost V 7 bases and J 9 bases; bases outside gene matches: 15. The V gene's germline CDR1 is SNHLY and CDR2 FYNNEI. The CDR3 region has the DNA TGTGCCAGCACCCCACAGGGGCTGGGTAGTCTGCCCCAGCATTTT. Translation: CASTPQGLGSLPQHF.

This rearrangement joins TRBV7-2 to TRBJ2-7; D not certain. The CDR3 length is 13 residues. Trimming pared 1 base from V and 3 bases from J, leaving 7 bases between. Germline CDR1 is SGHTA and CDR2 is FQGNSA. The CDR3 is CASSLDGYYEQYF. CDR3 coding DNA: TGTGCCAGCAGCTTAGACGGGTACTACGAGCAGTACTTC. The variable domain in full, completed from reference TRBV7-2 and TRBJ2-7, reads GAGVSQSPSNKVTEKGKDVELRCDPISGHTALYWYRQSLGQGLEFLIYFQGNSAPDKSGLPSDRFSAERTGGSVSTLTIQRTQQEDSAVYLCASSLDGYYEQYFGPGTRLTVT.

V is TRBV2 and J is TRBJ2-7; D is possibly TRBD2 (7 bases). The CDR3 covers 15 residues. Germline V lookup: CDR1 SNHLY, CDR2 FYNNEI. Trimming took off 1 base at V and 4 bases at J, with 14 bases between the two ends. The CDR3 sequence: CASSEGVRGGYEQYF. The CDR3 DNA is TGTGCCAGCAGTGAAGGGGTCAGGGGAGGGTACGAGCAGTACTTC.

The chain has TRBV30 and TRBJ1-4; 7 nucleotides match TRBD1. Trimming cost V 1 base and J 12 bases; bases outside gene matches: 14. There are 15 residues in the CDR3. The V gene's germline CDR1 is GTSNPN and CDR2 SVGIG (reference sequence). This CDR3 is CAWSGYDRAWTELFF. CDR3 nucleotides: TGTGCCTGGAGTGGATATGACAGGGCCTGGACTGAACTGTTTTTT.

The V gene is TRBV28, the J gene TRBJ2-3; D is undetermined. V shed 3 bases and J shed 2 bases, with 6 bases lying between them. Germline V lookup: CDR1 MDHEN, CDR2 SYDVKM. This CDR3 region has 13 residues. The CDR3: CASSLGNTDTQYF. The CDR3 DNA sequence: TGTGCCAGCAGTTTGGGCAACACAGATACGCAGTATTTT.

The V and J genes are TRBV5-1 and TRBJ2-1, with D possibly being TRBD2 (6 bases). This CDR3 region has 15 residues. Between the trimmed V and J ends, which lost 3 bases and 0 bases, there was a span of 10 bases. Germline values: CDR1 SGHRS, CDR2 YFSETQ. CDR3 sequence: CASSYDGSSYNEQFF. The CDR3, as DNA: TGCGCCAGCAGCTACGACGGGAGCTCCTACAATGAGCAGTTCTTC.

The rearrangement links TRBV7-8 to TRBJ1-4; D uncertain. V lost 2 bases to trimming and J lost 5 bases, with 21 bases between them. The CDR3 length is 18 residues. Germline CDR1 is SGHVS and CDR2 is FQNEAQ. The CDR3 bases are TGTGCCAGCAGCTTAAGCGCTTTGCCGCCGCGAAGGAATGAAAAACTGTTTTTT. Translated: CASSLSALPPRRNEKLFF.

This chain joins TRBV7-9 and TRBJ2-1; a weak D match, TRBD2 (7 bases). Germline V lookup: CDR1 SEHNR, CDR2 FQNEAQ (reference sequence). This CDR3 has 14 amino acids. Trimming took 7 bases from V and 4 from J, leaving 14 bases between them. CDR3 amino acids: CASTHGGLYNEQFF. The CDR3, as DNA: TGTGCCAGCACCCACGGGGGGCTGTACAATGAGCAGTTCTTC.

This chain connects TRBV5-1 to TRBJ2-1; 15 bases match TRBD2. The J segment lost 4 bases and the V segment lost 4 bases, leaving 6 bases of the junction unmatched. The germline V gene has CDR1 SGHRS and CDR2 YFSETQ. The CDR3 is 17 residues long. The CDR3 nucleotides are TGCGCCAGCAGCAAAGGGACTAGCGGGGGGAGATACAATGAGCAGTTCTTC. This encodes CASSKGTSGGRYNEQFF.

The chain has TRBV5-1 and TRBJ2-7, with D tentatively TRBD1 (5 bases). Trimming pared 5 bases from V and 3 bases from J, leaving 12 bases between. From germline, CDR1 is SGHRS and CDR2 YFSETQ. The CDR3 extends over 13 amino acids. This CDR3 is CASRGVILYEQYF. The CDR3 DNA reads as TGCGCCAGCAGAGGGGTTATTCTCTACGAGCAGTACTTC.

The chain recombines TRBV10-2 with TRBJ2-1, with D tentatively TRBD2 (6 bases). CDR3 size: 12 residues. The ends were cut back, 10 bases at V and 5 bases at J, with 12 bases in the middle. Germline V gene lookup returns CDR1 WSHSY and CDR2 SAAADI. CDR3 in amino acids: CATLGLDNEQFF. The CDR3 DNA follows: TGCGCCACCTTGGGACTCGACAATGAGCAGTTCTTC.

The chain combines TRBV4-1 with TRBJ1-2; TRBD1 aligns across 7 bases. Germline V gene sequence: CDR1 MGHRA, CDR2 YSYEKL. Trimming took 3 bases from V and 6 from J; bases not matched to a gene: 7. CDR3 length: 14 amino acids. The CDR3 loop reads CASSQDRRLDGYTF. CDR3 nucleotides: TGCGCCAGCAGCCAGGACAGGCGGCTTGATGGCTACACCTTC.

The rearrangement links TRBV5-1 to TRBJ2-3; D remains unclear. V lost 0 bases to trimming and J lost 2 bases, with 4 bases between them. The CDR3 runs to 13 residues. CDR1 is SGHRS and CDR2 is YFSETQ in the germline V gene. CDR3 nucleotide sequence: TGCGCCAGCAGCTTGGGTATCACAGATACGCAGTATTTT. Amino acid sequence: CASSLGITDTQYF.

The chain has TRBV30 and TRBJ1-1; D is uncertain. Germline CDR1 reads GTSNPN; CDR2 reads SVGIG (reference sequence). The CDR3 contains 13 residues. The V end was cut by 1 base, the J end by 1 base, with 7 bases between. The CDR3 nucleotides are TGTGCCTGGAGTGGACTGAGGAACACTGAAGCTTTCTTT. Translating gives CAWSGLRNTEAFF.